Sequencing of this T cell receptor (beta chain) was carried out in a study of lung T cells in sarcoidosis with Löfgren's syndrome. Study at large: Repertoire analyses centered on Löfgren's syndrome patients.

The sample holds a few counts of this clonotype. TCRdb passed the reads through MiXCR, listing each CDR3 protein once. The data contain tens of thousands of distinct CDR3 sequences, over 20% of them singletons. Sample: CD4+ T cells from PBMCs. This sequence was found in a human donor with sarcoidosis (Löfgren's syndrome or another form), or a control subject (not recorded which).

This CDR3 is CASSLDPGRGTQYF. As DNA, the CDR3 is TGCGCCAGCAGCTTGGACCCGGGGCGCGGGACCCAGTACTTC. J is TRBJ2-5 and V is TRBV5-1; D may correspond to TRBD1 or TRBD2 (5 bases each). This CDR3 contains 14 residues. CDR1 and CDR2 from the germline V gene are SGHRS and YFSETQ. The V end was cut by 0 bases, the J end by 7 bases, with 13 bases between.